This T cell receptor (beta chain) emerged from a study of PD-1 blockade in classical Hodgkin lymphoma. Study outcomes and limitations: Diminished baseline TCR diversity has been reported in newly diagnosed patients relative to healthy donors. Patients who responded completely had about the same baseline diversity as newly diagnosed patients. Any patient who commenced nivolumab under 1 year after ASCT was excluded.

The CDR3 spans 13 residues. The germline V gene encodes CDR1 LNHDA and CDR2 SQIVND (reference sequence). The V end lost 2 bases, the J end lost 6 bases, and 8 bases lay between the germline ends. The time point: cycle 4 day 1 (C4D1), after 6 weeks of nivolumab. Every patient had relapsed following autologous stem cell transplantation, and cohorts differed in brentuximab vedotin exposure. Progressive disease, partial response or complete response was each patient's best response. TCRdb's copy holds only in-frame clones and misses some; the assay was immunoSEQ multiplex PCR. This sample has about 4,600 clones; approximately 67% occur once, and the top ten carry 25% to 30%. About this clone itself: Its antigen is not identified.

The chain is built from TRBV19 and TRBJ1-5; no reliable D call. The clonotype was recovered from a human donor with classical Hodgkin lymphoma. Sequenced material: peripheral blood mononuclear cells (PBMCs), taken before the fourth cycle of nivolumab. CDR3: CASSINVGQPQHF. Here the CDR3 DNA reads TGTGCCAGTAGTATAAACGTAGGTCAGCCCCAGCATTTT.